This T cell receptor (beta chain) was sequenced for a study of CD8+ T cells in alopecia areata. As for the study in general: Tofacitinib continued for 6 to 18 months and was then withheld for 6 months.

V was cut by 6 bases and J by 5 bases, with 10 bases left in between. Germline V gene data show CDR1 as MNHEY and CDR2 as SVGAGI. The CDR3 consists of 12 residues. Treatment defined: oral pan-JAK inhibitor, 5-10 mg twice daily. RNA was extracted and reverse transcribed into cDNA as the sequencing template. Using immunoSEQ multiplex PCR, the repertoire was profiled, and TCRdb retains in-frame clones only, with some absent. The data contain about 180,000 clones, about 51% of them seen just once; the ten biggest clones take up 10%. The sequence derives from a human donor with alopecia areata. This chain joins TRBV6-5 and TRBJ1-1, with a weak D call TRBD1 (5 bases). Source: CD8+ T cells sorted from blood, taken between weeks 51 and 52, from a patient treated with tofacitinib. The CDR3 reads CASRPEGTEAFF. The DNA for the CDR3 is TGTGCCAGCAGACCAGAGGGGACTGAAGCTTTCTTT.